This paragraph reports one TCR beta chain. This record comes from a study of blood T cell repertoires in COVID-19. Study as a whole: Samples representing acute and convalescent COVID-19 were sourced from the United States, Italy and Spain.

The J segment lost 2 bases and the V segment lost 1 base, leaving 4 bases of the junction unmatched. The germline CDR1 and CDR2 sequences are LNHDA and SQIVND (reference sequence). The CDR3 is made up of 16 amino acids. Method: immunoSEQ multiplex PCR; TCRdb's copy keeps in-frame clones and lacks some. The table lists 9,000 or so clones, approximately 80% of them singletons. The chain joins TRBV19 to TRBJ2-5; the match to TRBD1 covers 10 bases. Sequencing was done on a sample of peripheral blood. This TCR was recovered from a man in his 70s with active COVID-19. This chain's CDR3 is CASSIGQGAIQETQYF. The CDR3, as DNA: TGTGCCAGTAGTATAGGACAGGGGGCGATTCAAGAGACCCAGTACTTC.